This T cell receptor (beta chain) comes out of a study of vaccination and CD4 T cells after COVID-19. Study overall: Overlapping spike peptides served as the stimulus for the cells. These peptides came from SARS-CoV-2 and from the common cold coronaviruses HCoV-NL63, HCoV-OC43 and HCoV-229E.

The treatment was: approximately 9-day PBMC culture with coronavirus spike peptide pools or control peptides (ViraFEST assay). Once peptide pools had expanded antigen-specific T cells, ViraFEST sequenced TCRs. V dropped 3 bases and J dropped 3 bases, with 9 bases sitting between them. Germline V gene lookup returns CDR1 KGHSH and CDR2 LQKENI. The CDR3 is 13 residues long. This clonotype occurred a few times. Its matching antigen is unknown. Once obtained from cultured CD4+ T cells, the DNA was sequenced using the Oncomine TCR Beta short-read assay. TCRdb redid the calling of the PCR reads with MiXCR, one entry per CDR3 protein. The sample lists 20,000 to 25,000 distinct CDR3 sequences; almost 50% were seen once.

This receptor was taken from a human donor who had recovered from COVID-19. The chain links TRBV18 to TRBJ2-7; D possibly matches TRBD1 or TRBD2 (5 bases each). Source material: CD4+ T cells from blood, cultured in vitro. The DNA for the CDR3 is TGTGCCAGCTCACCGGGACGGAACTACGAGCAGTACTTC. It yields the protein CASSPGRNYEQYF.